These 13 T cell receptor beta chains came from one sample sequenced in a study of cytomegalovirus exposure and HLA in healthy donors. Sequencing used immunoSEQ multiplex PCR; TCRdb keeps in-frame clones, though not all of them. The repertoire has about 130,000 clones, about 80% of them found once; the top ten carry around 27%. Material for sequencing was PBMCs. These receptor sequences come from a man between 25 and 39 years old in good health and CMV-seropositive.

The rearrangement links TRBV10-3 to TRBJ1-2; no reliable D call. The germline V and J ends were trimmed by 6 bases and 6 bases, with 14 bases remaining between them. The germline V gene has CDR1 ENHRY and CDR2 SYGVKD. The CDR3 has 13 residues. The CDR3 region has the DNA TGTGCCATCAGAGAATATGGGGAGGATGGCTACACCTTC. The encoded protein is CAIREYGEDGYTF.

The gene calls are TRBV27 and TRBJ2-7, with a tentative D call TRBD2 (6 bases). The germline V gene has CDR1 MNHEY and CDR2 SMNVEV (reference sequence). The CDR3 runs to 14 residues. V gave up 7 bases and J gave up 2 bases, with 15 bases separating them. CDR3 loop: CASKGGSNAYEQYF. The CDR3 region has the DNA TGTGCCAGCAAGGGAGGCAGTAACGCCTACGAGCAGTACTTC.

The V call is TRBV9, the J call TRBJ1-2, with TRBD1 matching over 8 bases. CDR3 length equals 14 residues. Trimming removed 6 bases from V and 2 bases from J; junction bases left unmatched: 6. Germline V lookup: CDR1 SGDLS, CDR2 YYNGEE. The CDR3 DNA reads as TGTGCCAGCAAGGCAGGGGGCGACAACTATGGCTACACCTTC. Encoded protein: CASKAGGDNYGYTF.

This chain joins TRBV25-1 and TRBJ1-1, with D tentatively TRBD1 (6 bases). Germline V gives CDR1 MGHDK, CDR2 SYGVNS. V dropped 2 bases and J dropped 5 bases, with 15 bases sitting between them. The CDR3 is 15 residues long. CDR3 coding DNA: TGTGCCAGCAGTGAAGGGGGGGCGCGGAGTACTGAAGCTTTCTTT. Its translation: CASSEGGARSTEAFF. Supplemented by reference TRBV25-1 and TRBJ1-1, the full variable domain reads EADIYQTPRYLVIGTGKKITLECSQTMGHDKMYWYQQDPGMELHLIHYSYGVNSTEKGDLSSESTVSRIRTEHFPLTLESARPSHTSQYLCASSEGGARSTEAFFGQGTRLTVV.

This CDR3 is CASSSPSGGNEQFF. In DNA form, the CDR3 reads TGTGCCAGCAGCTCCCCCTCGGGGGGGAATGAGCAGTTCTTC. The rearrangement uses TRBV11-2 and TRBJ2-1; 8 bases match TRBD2. CDR1 is SGHAT and CDR2 is FQNNGV in the germline V gene. The ends lost 4 bases at V and 7 bases at J; junction bases unmatched: 6. This CDR3 is built from 14 residues. The full variable domain, with the rest looked up from reference TRBV11-2 and TRBJ2-1, is EAGVAQSPRYKIIEKRQSVAFWCNPISGHATLYWYQQILGQGPKLLIQFQNNGVVDDSQLPKDRFSAERLKGVDSTLKIQPAKLEDSAVYLCASSSPSGGNEQFFGPGTRLTVL.

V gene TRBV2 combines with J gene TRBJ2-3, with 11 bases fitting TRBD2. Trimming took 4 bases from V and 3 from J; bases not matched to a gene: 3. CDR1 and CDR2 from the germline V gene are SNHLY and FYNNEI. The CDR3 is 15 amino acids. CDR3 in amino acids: CASSGLAGPTDTQYF. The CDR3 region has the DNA TGTGCCAGCAGTGGACTAGCGGGACCAACAGATACGCAGTATTTT.

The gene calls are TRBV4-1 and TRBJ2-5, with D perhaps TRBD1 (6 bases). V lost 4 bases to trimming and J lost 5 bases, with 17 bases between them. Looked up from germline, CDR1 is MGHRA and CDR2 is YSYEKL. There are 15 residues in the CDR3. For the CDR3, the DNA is TGCGCCAGCAGCCCCCAAGCCCTAAGGGGGGAGACCCAGTACTTC. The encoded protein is CASSPQALRGETQYF.

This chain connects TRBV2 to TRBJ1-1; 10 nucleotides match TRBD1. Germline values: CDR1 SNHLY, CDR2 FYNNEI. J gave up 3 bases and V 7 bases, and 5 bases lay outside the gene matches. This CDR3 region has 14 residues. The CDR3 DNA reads TGTGCCAGCACATGGGACAGGGGATACACTGAAGCTTTCTTT. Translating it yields CASTWDRGYTEAFF.

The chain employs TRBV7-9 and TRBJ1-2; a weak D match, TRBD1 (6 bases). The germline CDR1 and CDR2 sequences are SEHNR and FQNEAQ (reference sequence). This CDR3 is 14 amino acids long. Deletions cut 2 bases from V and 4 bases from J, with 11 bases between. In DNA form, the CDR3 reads TGTGCCAGCAGCTTACAGACAGGAGGCTATGGCTACACCTTC. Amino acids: CASSLQTGGYGYTF.

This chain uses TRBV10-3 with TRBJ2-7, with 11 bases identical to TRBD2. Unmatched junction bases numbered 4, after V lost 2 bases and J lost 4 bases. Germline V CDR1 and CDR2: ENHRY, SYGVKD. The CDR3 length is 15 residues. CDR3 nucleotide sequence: TGTGCCATCAGTGAGACTAGCGGGAGTGGATACGAGCAGTACTTC. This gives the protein CAISETSGSGYEQYF.

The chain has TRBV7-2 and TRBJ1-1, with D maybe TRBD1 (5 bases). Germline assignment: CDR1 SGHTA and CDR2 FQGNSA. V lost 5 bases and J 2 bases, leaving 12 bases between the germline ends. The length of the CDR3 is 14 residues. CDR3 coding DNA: TGTGCCAGCAGCAAATCAGGGTTCAACACTGAAGCTTTCTTT. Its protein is CASSKSGFNTEAFF.

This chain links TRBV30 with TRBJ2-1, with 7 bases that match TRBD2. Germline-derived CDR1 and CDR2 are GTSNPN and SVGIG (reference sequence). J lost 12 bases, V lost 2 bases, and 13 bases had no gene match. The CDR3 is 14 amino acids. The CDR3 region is CAWSTGVAGGSQFF. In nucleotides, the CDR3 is TGTGCCTGGAGTACCGGAGTAGCGGGCGGATCGCAGTTCTTC.

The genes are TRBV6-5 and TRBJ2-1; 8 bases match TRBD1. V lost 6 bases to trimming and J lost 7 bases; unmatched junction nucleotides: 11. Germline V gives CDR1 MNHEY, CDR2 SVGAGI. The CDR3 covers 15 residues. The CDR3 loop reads CASSNSGGNRNEQFF. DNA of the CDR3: TGTGCCAGCAGCAACTCAGGGGGCAATAGAAATGAGCAGTTCTTC.